Listed here are 18 T cell receptor beta chains from one sample, sequenced in a study of metastatic and nonmetastatic thyroid tumors. TCRdb re-called the PCR reads via MiXCR. The table has 35,000 to 50,000 clones, 4% seen once. Every patient was untreated before thyroid surgery. The sequencing sample was made of blood. The receptors come from a female donor with papillary thyroid cancer or a benign thyroid nodule (not recorded which). Some clones in this sample may be carry-over from other donors' samples.

This chain joins TRBV25-1 and TRBJ2-7; 7 nucleotides agree with TRBD1. The CDR3 extends over 18 amino acids. After removal of 5 bases from V and 4 bases from J, the junction contained 20 bases not matched to a gene. The V gene's germline CDR1 is MGHDK and CDR2 SYGVNS. For the CDR3, the DNA is TGTGCCAGCAGTTCTCCTAGTCTAAGGACAGGAGGACCATACGAGCAGTACTTC. It codes for CASSSPSLRTGGPYEQYF.

This clone has ten or more counts. V gene TRBV20-1 combines with J gene TRBJ1-1; perhaps TRBD1 as D (5 bases). This CDR3 has 15 amino acids. Germline V gives CDR1 DFQATT, CDR2 SNEGSKA (reference sequence). Trimming took off 3 bases at V and 2 bases at J, with 16 bases between the two ends. The CDR3 DNA is TGCAGTGCTAGTTCCATGGACAAACTAAACACTGAAGCTTTCTTT. It translates to CSASSMDKLNTEAFF.

This clone was recorded at least ten times. The chain carries TRBV5-6 and TRBJ2-7; a possible D gene is TRBD1 (6 bases). There are 16 residues in the CDR3. Per germline, CDR1 SGHDT and CDR2 YYEEEE. Trimming took 0 bases from V and 3 from J, leaving 16 bases between them. In DNA form, the CDR3 reads TGTGCCAGCAGCTTGGCCGGGACATTTTTCTACTACGAGCAGTACTTC. Its translation is CASSLAGTFFYYEQYF.

The chain couples TRBV27 to TRBJ2-2; 7 positions agree with TRBD1. The CDR3 extends over 16 amino acids. CDR1 is MNHEY and CDR2 is SMNVEV in the germline V gene (reference sequence). Trimming cost V 4 bases and J 6 bases; bases outside gene matches: 11. As DNA, the CDR3 is TGTGCCAGCAGTTCCCGGACAGGAACGTTTTCCGGGGAGCTGTTTTTT. It is translated as CASSSRTGTFSGELFF.

To note about this clone: This specimen includes other DNA sequences encoding the same CDR3. The chain combines TRBV6-1 with TRBJ2-2, with 7 bases matching TRBD1. With 5 bases clipped from V and 7 bases from J, the junction kept 10 bases outside the gene matches. The length of the CDR3 is 15 residues. The germline V gene has CDR1 MNHNS and CDR2 SASEGT. CDR3 DNA sequence: TGTGCCAGCAGTAGACGACAGGGATTCAACGGGGAGCTGTTTTTT. Translation: CASSRRQGFNGELFF.

This clone was seen repeatedly, ten times or more. J is TRBJ2-3 and V is TRBV4-1; 12 positions agree with TRBD1. Germline V gene data show CDR1 as MGHRA and CDR2 as YSYEKL. V was pared by 0 bases and J by 1 base, with 8 bases of the junction left unmatched. The CDR3 runs 19 residues. The CDR3 loop reads CASSQDIGTGGWRTDTQYF. CDR3 DNA: TGCGCCAGCAGCCAAGATATCGGGACAGGGGGCTGGCGCACAGATACGCAGTATTTT.

There are many counts of this clone. This chain joins TRBV4-1 and TRBJ2-2, with D unclear. Germline V CDR1 and CDR2: MGHRA, YSYEKL. CDR3 length: 13 amino acids. Trimming shortened V by 3 bases and J by 1 base, and 3 bases separated the two germline ends. The DNA of the CDR3 is TGCGCCAGCAGCCAGGGGAACACCGGGGAGCTGTTTTTT. Residues: CASSQGNTGELFF.

This clone was counted at least ten times. The J gene is TRBJ2-2, the V gene TRBV5-1, with TRBD2 as a possible D gene (5 bases). The CDR3 is 16 residues long. V was shortened by 2 bases and J by 0 bases, with 11 bases between the two germline ends. Germline V CDR1 and CDR2: SGHRS, YFSETQ. CDR3 region: CASSLRLAANTGELFF. The CDR3 region has the DNA TGCGCCAGCAGCTTACGGCTAGCCGCGAACACCGGGGAGCTGTTTTTT.

This clone is medium-sized within its sample. The chain employs TRBV27 and TRBJ2-7; D is perhaps TRBD2 (6 bases). This CDR3 has 14 residues. The ends were cut back, 3 bases at V and 5 bases at J, with 14 bases in the middle. From germline, CDR1 is MNHEY and CDR2 SMNVEV (reference sequence). The CDR3 protein is CASSLGGDKDEQYF. The DNA of the CDR3 is TGTGCCAGCAGTTTGGGGGGAGATAAGGACGAGCAGTACTTC.

This clone came up a few times. A clone one base away is much larger, so this may be a read error. Other DNA sequences of this sample code for an identical CDR3. The chain joins TRBV7-9 to TRBJ2-7; either TRBD1 or TRBD2 may fit D (5 bases each). From germline, CDR1 is SEHNR and CDR2 FQNEAQ (reference sequence). The CDR3 covers 15 residues. The CDR3 DNA is TGTGCCAGCAGCTCATCCGGGACCCTTTCCTATGAGCAGTACTTC. It specifies CASSSSGTLSYEQYF. Variable domain in full (rest from reference TRBV7-9 and TRBJ2-7): DTGVSQNPRHKITKRGQNVTFRCDPISEHNRLYWYRQTLGQGPEFLTYFQNEAQLEKSRLLSDRFSAERPKGSFSTLEIQRTEQGDSAMYLCASSSSGTLSYEQYFGPGTRLTVT.

This clone was picked up many times. The CDR3, as DNA: TGTGCCAGCAGCACGACACCCCAAGAGACCCAGTACTTC. Its translation is CASSTTPQETQYF. The rearrangement uses TRBV7-9 and TRBJ2-5; no firm D call. Looked up from germline, CDR1 is SEHNR and CDR2 is FQNEAQ (reference sequence). V was trimmed by 5 bases and J by 1 base, leaving 8 bases between them. CDR3 length: 13 residues.

This clone was detected ten times or more. This sample includes further DNA sequences coding for the same CDR3. The V gene is TRBV4-1, the J gene TRBJ2-3, with 7 bases that match TRBD2. The CDR3 is 17 residues long. V shed 8 bases and J 4 bases; nucleotides not matched to a gene: 18. CDR1 is MGHRA, CDR2 YSYEKL, per germline. CDR3 amino acids: CASGPPGMAGDPDTQYF. The CDR3 DNA sequence: TGCGCCAGCGGACCCCCAGGTATGGCGGGAGATCCAGATACGCAGTATTTT.

This clone occurred many times. The chain employs TRBV5-4 and TRBJ2-7, with a tentative D call TRBD2 (6 bases). The CDR3 is made up of 15 amino acids. Germline loops: CDR1 SGHNT, CDR2 YYREEE (reference sequence). Between the trimmed V and J ends, which lost 4 bases and 3 bases, there was a span of 17 bases. The CDR3 bases are TGTGCCAGCAGCCCGTCCGGGACTCCCTTCTACGAGCAGTACTTC. Amino acids: CASSPSGTPFYEQYF.

In its sample, this clone is medium-sized. The V gene is TRBV6-1, the J gene TRBJ2-3; 8 bases align to TRBD2. This CDR3 comprises 15 residues. The germline V gene has CDR1 MNHNS and CDR2 SASEGT. With 2 bases clipped from V and 6 bases from J, the junction kept 7 bases outside the gene matches. The CDR3: CASSETPGTRDTQYF. The CDR3 coding sequence is TGTGCCAGCAGTGAAACTCCCGGGACTAGGGATACGCAGTATTTT.

This clone was recorded at least ten times. The V call is TRBV7-8, the J call TRBJ2-7, with D perhaps TRBD1 or TRBD2 (5 bases each). The germline V gene has CDR1 SGHVS and CDR2 FQNEAQ. The V end was cut by 1 base, the J end by 5 bases, with 15 bases between. The length of the CDR3 is 15 residues. This CDR3 reads CASSLEPLRGHEQYF. The DNA of the CDR3 is TGTGCCAGCAGCTTAGAGCCACTGAGGGGCCACGAGCAGTACTTC.

Remarks on this clone: Its ends do not fully match the called genes, so a read error is possible. The chain couples TRBV27 to TRBJ2-7; 7 bases agree with TRBD1. Germline V CDR1 and CDR2: MNHEY, SMNVEV (reference sequence). This CDR3 is 14 amino acids long. The CDR3, as DNA: TGTGCCAGCAGTCTACGGACAGGCACCTACGAGAAGTACTTC. It yields the protein CASSLRTGTYEKYF.

This clone occurred many times. The junction differs from germline at one of its ends, possibly a read error. This sample also contains other DNA sequences that code for the same CDR3. The V and J genes are TRBV19 and TRBJ2-1; 8 bases line up with TRBD2. Germline V lookup: CDR1 LNHDA, CDR2 SQIVND (reference sequence). The CDR3 sequence is 15 residues long. The CDR3 DNA reads as TGTGCTAGTAGTACTATAGCGGGGTCCTACAATGAGCAGTTCTTC. As protein: CASSTIAGSYNEQFF.

There are many counts of this clone. This chain connects TRBV20-1 to TRBJ2-3, with TRBD2 matching over 13 bases. V shed 5 bases, J shed 2 bases, and the junction held 7 bases outside the gene matches. This CDR3 region has 16 residues. The V gene's germline CDR1 is DFQATT and CDR2 SNEGSKA (reference sequence). The CDR3 reads CSAYPGLAGYTDTQYF. CDR3 nucleotide sequence: TGCAGTGCTTATCCGGGACTAGCGGGATACACAGATACGCAGTATTTT.